This TCR beta chain emerged from a study of blood T cell repertoires in COVID-19. On the study more broadly: Spain, Italy and the United States supplied samples that represented acute and convalescent COVID-19. Sources were T cells, B-cell-depleted T cells, or PBMCs; the material itself was cDNA or gDNA.

Trimming at V came to 3 bases and at J to 1 base, leaving 10 bases not matched to a gene. CDR3 length: 18 amino acids. CDR1 KGHSH and CDR2 LQKENI come from the germline V gene. Per the study methods: Estimation of nucleated cell counts relied on the amplification of reference gene primers. TCRdb's table, derived via immunoSEQ multiplex PCR, lists solely in-frame clones and lacks some. From that table come the V and J calls and clone size; the DNA was used to work out D and trimming. The table lists 200,000 to 300,000 clones, more than 65% of them singletons, with around 2.4% in the top ten. The chain has TRBV18 and TRBJ2-5; 11 bases are shared with TRBD2. The origin of this receptor is a man aged 40-49 years who had recovered from COVID-19. The specimen was peripheral blood. The CDR3 loop is CASSPGASGGLFQETQYF. The DNA for the CDR3 is TGTGCCAGCTCACCCGGAGCTAGCGGGGGGCTCTTCCAAGAGACCCAGTACTTC.